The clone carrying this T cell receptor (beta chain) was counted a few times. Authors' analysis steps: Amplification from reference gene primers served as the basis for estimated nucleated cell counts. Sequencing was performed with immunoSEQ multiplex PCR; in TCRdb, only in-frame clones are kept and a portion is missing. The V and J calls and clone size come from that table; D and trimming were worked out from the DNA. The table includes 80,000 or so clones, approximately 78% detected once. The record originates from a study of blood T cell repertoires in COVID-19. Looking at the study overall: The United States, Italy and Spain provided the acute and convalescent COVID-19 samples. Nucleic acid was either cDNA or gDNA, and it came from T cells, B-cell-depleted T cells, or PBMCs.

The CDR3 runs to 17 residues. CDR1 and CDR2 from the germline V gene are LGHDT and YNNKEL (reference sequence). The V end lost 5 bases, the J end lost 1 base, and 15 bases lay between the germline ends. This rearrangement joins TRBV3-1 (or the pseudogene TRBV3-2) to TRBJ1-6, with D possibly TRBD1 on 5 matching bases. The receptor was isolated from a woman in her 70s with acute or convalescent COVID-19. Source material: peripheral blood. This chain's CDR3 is CASSTGLRPSYNSPLHF. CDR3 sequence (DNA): TGTGCCAGCAGCACGGGACTCCGGCCGTCCTATAATTCACCCCTCCACTTT.